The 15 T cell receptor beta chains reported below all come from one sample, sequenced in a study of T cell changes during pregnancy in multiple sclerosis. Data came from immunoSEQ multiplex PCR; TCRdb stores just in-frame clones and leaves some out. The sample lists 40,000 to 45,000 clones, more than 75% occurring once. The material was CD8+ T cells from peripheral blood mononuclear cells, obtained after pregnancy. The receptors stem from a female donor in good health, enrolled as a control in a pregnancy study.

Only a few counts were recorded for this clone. The CDR3 nucleotides are TGTGCCAGCAGTTACCGCGTGGGCGCGGGCACTGAAGCTTTCTTT. Translation gives CASSYRVGAGTEAFF. This chain uses TRBV6-5 with TRBJ1-1; no definite D call. The V gene's germline CDR1 is MNHEY and CDR2 SVGAGI. The CDR3 runs to 15 residues. The V end lost 2 bases, the J end lost 4 bases, and 14 bases lay between the germline ends.

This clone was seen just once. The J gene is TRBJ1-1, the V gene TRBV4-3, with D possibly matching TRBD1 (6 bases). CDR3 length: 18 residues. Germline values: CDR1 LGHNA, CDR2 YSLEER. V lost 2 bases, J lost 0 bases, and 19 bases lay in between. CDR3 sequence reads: CASSQTGLRGRMNTEAFF. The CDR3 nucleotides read TGCGCCAGCAGCCAAACAGGGCTGAGGGGTAGGATGAACACTGAAGCTTTCTTT.

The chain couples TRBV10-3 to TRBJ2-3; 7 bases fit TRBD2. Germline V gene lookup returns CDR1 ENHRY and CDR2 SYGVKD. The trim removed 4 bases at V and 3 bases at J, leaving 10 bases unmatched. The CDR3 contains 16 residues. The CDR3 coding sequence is TGTGCCATCAGTGGGGTACGGGGGGAGAGGACAGATACGCAGTATTTT. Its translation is CAISGVRGERTDTQYF.

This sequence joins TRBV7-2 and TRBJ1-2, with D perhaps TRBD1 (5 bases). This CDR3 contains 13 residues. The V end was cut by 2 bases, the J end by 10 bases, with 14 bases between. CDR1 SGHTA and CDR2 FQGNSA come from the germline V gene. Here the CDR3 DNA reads TGTGCCAGCAGCTTACTGGGGCCGCCTCACTACACCTTC. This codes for CASSLLGPPHYTF.

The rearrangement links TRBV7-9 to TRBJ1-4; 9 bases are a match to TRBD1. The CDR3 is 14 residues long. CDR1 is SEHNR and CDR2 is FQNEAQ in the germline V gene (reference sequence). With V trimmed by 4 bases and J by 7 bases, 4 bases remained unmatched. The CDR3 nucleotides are TGTGCCAGCAGCTGGGGACAGGGTGGTGAAAAACTGTTTTTT. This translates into CASSWGQGGEKLFF.

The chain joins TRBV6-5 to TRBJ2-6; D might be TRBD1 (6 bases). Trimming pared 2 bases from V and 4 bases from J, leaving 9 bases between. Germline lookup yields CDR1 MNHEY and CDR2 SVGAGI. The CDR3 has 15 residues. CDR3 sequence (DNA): TGTGCCAGCAGTTACAGACAGGCAGGGGCCAACGTCCTGACTTTC. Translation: CASSYRQAGANVLTF.

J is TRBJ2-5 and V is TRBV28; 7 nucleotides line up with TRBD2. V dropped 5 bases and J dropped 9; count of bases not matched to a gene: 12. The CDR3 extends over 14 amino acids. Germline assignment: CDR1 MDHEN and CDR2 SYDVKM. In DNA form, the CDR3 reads TGTGCCAGCAGTATCGGACTAGAGGAAACGGCCCAGTACTTC. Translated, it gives CASSIGLEETAQYF.

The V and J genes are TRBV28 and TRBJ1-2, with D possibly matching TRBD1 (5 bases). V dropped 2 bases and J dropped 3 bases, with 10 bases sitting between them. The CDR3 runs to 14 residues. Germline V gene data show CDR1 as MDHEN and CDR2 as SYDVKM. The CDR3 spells CASSLTGSDYGYTF. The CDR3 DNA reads TGTGCCAGCAGTTTAACAGGAAGTGACTATGGCTACACCTTC.

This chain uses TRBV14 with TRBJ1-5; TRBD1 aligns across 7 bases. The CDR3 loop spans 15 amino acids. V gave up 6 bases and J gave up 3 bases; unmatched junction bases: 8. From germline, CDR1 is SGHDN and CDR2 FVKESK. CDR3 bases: TGTGCCAGCAGGACGGGACAGTTTGACAATCAGCCCCAGCATTTT. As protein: CASRTGQFDNQPQHF.

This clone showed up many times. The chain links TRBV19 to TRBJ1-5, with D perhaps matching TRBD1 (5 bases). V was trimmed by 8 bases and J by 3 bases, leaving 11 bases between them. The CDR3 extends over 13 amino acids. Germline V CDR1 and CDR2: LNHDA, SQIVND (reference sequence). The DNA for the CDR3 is TGTGCCAGTCCCAGGACACCCAATCAGCCCCAGCATTTT. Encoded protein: CASPRTPNQPQHF.

The CDR3 DNA sequence: TGTGCCAGCAGCCCTAGCGGGGGCAGCACAGATACGCAGTATTTT. Its translation: CASSPSGGSTDTQYF. The rearrangement links TRBV11-2 to TRBJ2-3; the match to TRBD2 covers 10 bases. With V trimmed by 5 bases and J by 0 bases, 2 bases remained unmatched. Per the germline V gene, CDR1 is SGHAT and CDR2 is FQNNGV. The length of the CDR3 is 15 residues. The whole variable domain, remainder taken from reference TRBV11-2 and TRBJ2-3, is EAGVAQSPRYKIIEKRQSVAFWCNPISGHATLYWYQQILGQGPKLLIQFQNNGVVDDSQLPKDRFSAERLKGVDSTLKIQPAKLEDSAVYLCASSPSGGSTDTQYFGPGTRLTVL.

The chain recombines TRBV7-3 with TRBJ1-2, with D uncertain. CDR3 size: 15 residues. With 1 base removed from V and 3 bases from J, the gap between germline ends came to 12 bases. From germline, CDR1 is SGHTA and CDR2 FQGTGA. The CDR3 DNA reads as TGTGCCAGCAGCTTAAATCCAGGTTGGGACTATGGCTACACCTTC. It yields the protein CASSLNPGWDYGYTF.

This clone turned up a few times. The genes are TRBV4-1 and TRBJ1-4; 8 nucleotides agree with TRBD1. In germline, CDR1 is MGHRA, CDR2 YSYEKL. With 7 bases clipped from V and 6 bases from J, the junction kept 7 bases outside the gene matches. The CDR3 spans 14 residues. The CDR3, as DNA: TGCGCCAGCACTCCTGGACAGGGCCATGAAAAACTGTTTTTT. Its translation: CASTPGQGHEKLFF.

The DNA for the CDR3 is TGTGCCAGCAGTTCCACTAGACAGGGGCCCTCCTACGAGCAGTACTTC. It yields the protein CASSSTRQGPSYEQYF. The V and J genes are TRBV28 and TRBJ2-7; TRBD1 matches 8 bases. The germline CDR1 and CDR2 sequences are MDHEN and SYDVKM. After removal of 4 bases from V and 0 bases from J, the junction contained 8 bases not matched to a gene. The CDR3 spans 16 residues. Full variable domain (missing parts from reference TRBV28 and TRBJ2-7): DVKVTQSSRYLVKRTGEKVFLECVQDMDHENMFWYRQDPGLGLRLIYFSYDVKMKEKGDIPEGYSVSREKKERFSLILESASTNQTSMYLCASSSTRQGPSYEQYFGPGTRLTVT.

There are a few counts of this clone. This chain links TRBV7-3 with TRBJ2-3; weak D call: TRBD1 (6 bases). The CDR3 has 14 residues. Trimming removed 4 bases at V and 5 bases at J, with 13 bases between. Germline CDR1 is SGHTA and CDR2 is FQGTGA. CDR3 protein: CASSSGAVGDTQYF. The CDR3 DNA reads TGTGCCAGCAGCTCAGGGGCAGTTGGAGATACGCAGTATTTT.